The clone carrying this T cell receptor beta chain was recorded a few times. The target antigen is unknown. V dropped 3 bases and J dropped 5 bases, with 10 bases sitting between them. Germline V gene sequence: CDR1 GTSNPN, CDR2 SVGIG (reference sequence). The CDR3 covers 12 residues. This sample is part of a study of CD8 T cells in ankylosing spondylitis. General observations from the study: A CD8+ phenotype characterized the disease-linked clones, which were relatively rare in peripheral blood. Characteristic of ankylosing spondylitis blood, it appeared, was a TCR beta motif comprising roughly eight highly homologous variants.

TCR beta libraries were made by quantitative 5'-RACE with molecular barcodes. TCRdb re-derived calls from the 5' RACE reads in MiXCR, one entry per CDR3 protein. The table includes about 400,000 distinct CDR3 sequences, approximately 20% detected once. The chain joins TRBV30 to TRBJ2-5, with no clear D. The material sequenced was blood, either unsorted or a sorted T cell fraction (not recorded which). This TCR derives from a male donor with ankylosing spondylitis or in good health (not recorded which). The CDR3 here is CAWSTDPETQYF. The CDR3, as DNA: TGTGCCTGGAGCACAGATCCGGAGACCCAGTACTTC.